The present T cell receptor beta chain was sequenced within a study of shared clonotypes between healthy human individuals. General study results and limits: A generally larger estimated richness was seen in naive subsets than in memory subsets. Rarefaction exposed incomplete sorted-subset sequencing despite large depth. Clonotypes that were shared across a few donors made up around 5% of naive CD4 clonotypes.

The table came from immunoSEQ multiplex PCR; TCRdb's copy has only in-frame clones and leaves some out. The table lists around 2,000,000 clones, 85% to 95% of them singletons. CDR1 is SNHLY and CDR2 is FYNNEI in the germline V gene. The CDR3 spans 15 residues. The V segment lost 6 bases and the J segment 0 bases; nucleotides outside the gene matches: 6. As for this clone: Its antigen is currently unknown.

CD4+ cells underwent separation, giving CD45RA+ naive and CD45RA-negative memory subsets. Material: naive CD4+ T cells sorted from blood. As to subset: CD45RA+ positively selected. The TCR originated in a man aged 18 to 29 in good health. The chain couples TRBV2 to TRBJ2-7; 9 nucleotides line up with TRBD1. This CDR3 is CASSHEGQGSYEQYF. The CDR3 DNA is TGTGCCAGCAGCCATGAGGGACAGGGCTCCTACGAGCAGTACTTC. The full variable domain, with the rest looked up from reference TRBV2 and TRBJ2-7, is EPEVTQTPSHQVTQMGQEVILRCVPISNHLYFYWYRQILGQKVEFLVSFYNNEISEKSEIFDDQFSVERPDGSNFTLKIRSTKLEDSAMYFCASSHEGQGSYEQYFGPGTRLTVT.